The 20 T cell receptor beta chains listed next were all sequenced from one sample in a study of CD8+ T cells in alopecia areata. Indicated treatment: oral pan-JAK inhibitor, 5-10 mg twice daily. TCR sequencing used cDNA made by reverse transcription of extracted RNA. The repertoire was sequenced with immunoSEQ multiplex PCR; TCRdb's copy has only in-frame clones and lacks some. The sample has 190,000 or so clones, about 60% seen once; the top ten hold over 10%. The sample here was CD8+ T cells sorted from blood, taken at week 24, from a patient treated with tofacitinib. The receptors come from a human donor with alopecia areata.

In regard to this clone: The conserved phenylalanine or tryptophan is not found at the CDR3 terminus, so this likely reflects a read error. The V call is TRBV29-1, the J call TRBJ2-7; D is unresolved. With 5 bases removed from V and 0 bases from J, the gap between germline ends came to 8 bases. The germline V gene encodes CDR1 SQVTM and CDR2 ANQGSEA. The CDR3 runs 12 residues. The CDR3 DNA follows: TGCAGCGTTCCAGGCAGCTCCTACGAGCAGTACCTC. It translates to CSVPGSSYEQYL.

The rearrangement joins TRBV10-2 to TRBJ2-1, with D hard to call. The V end was cut by 6 bases, the J end by 5 bases, with 5 bases between. CDR3 length: 11 residues. Germline assignment: CDR1 WSHSY and CDR2 SAAADI. The DNA for the CDR3 is TGCGCCAGCAGGAGCCACAATGAGCAGTTCTTC. Translation gives CASRSHNEQFF.

In this sample, this clone turned up a few times. The chain carries TRBV2 and TRBJ2-7; a weak D match, TRBD2 (6 bases). V was trimmed by 10 bases and J by 4 bases, leaving 20 bases between them. The length of the CDR3 is 14 residues. CDR1 and CDR2 from the germline V gene are SNHLY and FYNNEI. CDR3 nucleotide sequence: TGTGCCACCAATAGCGGTGACTTTCTATACGAGCAGTACTTC. The encoded protein is CATNSGDFLYEQYF.

The V gene is TRBV29-1, the J gene TRBJ1-2; 8 nucleotides match TRBD1. This CDR3 contains 15 residues. Trimming cost V 7 bases and J 3 bases; bases outside gene matches: 13. The germline V gene has CDR1 SQVTM and CDR2 ANQGSEA. The CDR3: CSAEPRAGGDYGYTF. The CDR3 bases are TGCAGCGCCGAACCCCGTGCAGGGGGCGACTATGGCTACACCTTC.

V usage is TRBV27 and J usage is TRBJ2-1; possibly TRBD2 for D (6 bases). The V gene lost 3 bases and the J gene lost 12 bases, with 12 bases spanning the gap. The CDR3 contains 12 residues. Germline CDR1 is MNHEY and CDR2 is SMNVEV (reference sequence). The CDR3 reads CASSLGGRGQFF. In DNA form, the CDR3 reads TGTGCCAGCAGTTTGGGGGGTAGGGGGCAGTTCTTC.

The rearrangement joins TRBV2 to TRBJ2-5; D gene uncertain. This CDR3 comprises 13 residues. V lost 6 bases and J lost 3, with 11 bases in between. Germline V gene lookup returns CDR1 SNHLY and CDR2 FYNNEI. CDR3 in DNA: TGTGCCAGCAGCGAGGACCCTAAAGAGACCCAGTACTTC. This encodes CASSEDPKETQYF.

This sequence joins TRBV29-1 and TRBJ2-3; D remains ambiguous. Deletions cut 3 bases from V and 0 bases from J, with 13 bases between. The CDR3 runs 15 residues. Germline CDR1 reads SQVTM; CDR2 reads ANQGSEA. In DNA form, the CDR3 reads TGCAGCGTTGACCCACACGCCACTAGCACAGATACGCAGTATTTT. Its protein is CSVDPHATSTDTQYF.

The rearrangement joins TRBV29-1 to TRBJ2-7; D not certain. The CDR3 contains 14 residues. The germline V and J ends were trimmed by 6 bases and 2 bases, with 17 bases remaining between them. Germline CDR1 is SQVTM and CDR2 is ANQGSEA. In nucleotides, the CDR3 is TGCAGCGTGGTTACCTTTCCTGCTACCTACGAGCAGTACTTC. This encodes CSVVTFPATYEQYF.

Points on this clone: Other DNA sequences of this sample code for an identical CDR3. The chain employs TRBV5-6 and TRBJ2-7, with a possible D match to TRBD1 (5 bases). V was shortened by 0 bases and J by 1 base, with 5 bases between the two germline ends. This CDR3 contains 13 residues. Germline CDR1 reads SGHDT; CDR2 reads YYEEEE. The CDR3: CASSLGQSYEQYF. In DNA form, the CDR3 reads TGTGCCAGCAGCTTGGGACAGTCCTACGAGCAGTACTTC.

J is TRBJ2-5 and V is TRBV7-9; TRBD2 aligns across 8 bases. CDR1 and CDR2 from the germline V gene are SEHNR and FQNEAQ (reference sequence). The CDR3 has 14 amino acids. V dropped 5 bases and J dropped 5; count of bases not matched to a gene: 7. As DNA, the CDR3 is TGTGCCAGCAGCCGCGGGGGGCCCTCCGAGACCCAGTACTTC. Translation: CASSRGGPSETQYF.

This chain uses TRBV29-1 with TRBJ2-3; D may match TRBD1 or TRBD2 (5 bases each). Germline lookup yields CDR1 SQVTM and CDR2 ANQGSEA. This CDR3 is built from 14 residues. Trimming removed 1 base from V and 2 bases from J, with 10 bases in between. CDR3 sequence (DNA): TGCAGCGTTGAAGGAGGGGCATTCACAGATACGCAGTATTTT. This translates into CSVEGGAFTDTQYF.

The genes are TRBV12-5 and TRBJ1-4, with no clear D. The CDR3 contains 15 residues. Trimming stripped 2 bases from V and 1 base from J, with 8 bases between. Germline V gene data show CDR1 as LGHNT and CDR2 as FRNRAP. DNA for the CDR3: TGTGCTAGTGGTTTGATCTCAGGAACTAATGAAAAACTGTTTTTT. Protein sequence: CASGLISGTNEKLFF. Full variable domain (outside the CDR3, taken from reference TRBV12-5 and TRBJ1-4): DARVTQTPRHKVTEMGQEVTMRCQPILGHNTVFWYRQTMMQGLELLAYFRNRAPLDDSGMPKDRFSAEMPDATLATLKIQPSEPRDSAVYFCASGLISGTNEKLFFGSGTQLSVL.

In its sample, this clone was seen a few times. This chain uses TRBV2 with TRBJ2-3; D perhaps matches TRBD2 (6 bases). CDR1 and CDR2 (germline): SNHLY, FYNNEI. This CDR3 is 14 amino acids long. The V and J ends lost 4 bases and 2 bases respectively, with 10 bases between them. The CDR3, as DNA: TGTGCCAGCAGTGGGGGGGTTCTCACAGATACGCAGTATTTT. Translation gives CASSGGVLTDTQYF.

This clone was detected once. The chain is built from TRBV5-1 and TRBJ2-2; D is possibly TRBD1 (6 bases). The length of the CDR3 is 16 residues. Trimming removed 2 bases from V and 0 bases from J, with 11 bases in between. Germline V gene data show CDR1 as SGHRS and CDR2 as YFSETQ. CDR3 in DNA: TGCGCCAGCAGCTTTCCAGGGACATCGAACACCGGGGAGCTGTTTTTT. It is translated as CASSFPGTSNTGELFF.

The V and J genes are TRBV5-1 and TRBJ2-6, with D uncertain. The CDR3 length is 14 residues. With 8 bases removed from V and 0 bases from J, the gap between germline ends came to 9 bases. Germline V gives CDR1 SGHRS, CDR2 YFSETQ. The CDR3 DNA reads as TGCGCCAGTGGGAACGCCTCTGGGGCCAACGTCCTGACTTTC. Its translation is CASGNASGANVLTF.

This clone was seen a few times. J is TRBJ2-7 and V is TRBV6-5; maybe TRBD1 (5 bases). CDR3 size: 16 residues. Trimming stripped 0 bases from V and 7 bases from J, with 19 bases between. CDR1 and CDR2 (germline): MNHEY, SVGAGI. The CDR3: CASSYSKGEGEREQYF. DNA of the CDR3: TGTGCCAGCAGTTACTCGAAGGGTGAAGGGGAAAGGGAGCAGTACTTC.

V usage is TRBV25-1 and J usage is TRBJ2-2; 8 nucleotides align to TRBD1. Germline V gene lookup returns CDR1 MGHDK and CDR2 SYGVNS. The V and J ends lost 1 base and 4 bases, in that order; junction bases with no gene match: 5. The CDR3 contains 16 residues. The chain's CDR3 is CASSEFTGGPTGELFF. CDR3 in DNA: TGTGCCAGCAGTGAATTTACAGGGGGTCCCACCGGGGAGCTGTTTTTT.

As for this clone: Different DNA sequences within this sample yield the same CDR3. The chain uses TRBV7-8 and TRBJ2-5, with unresolved D. The CDR3 contains 11 residues. Trimming pared 3 bases from V and 4 bases from J, leaving 3 bases between. The germline V gene encodes CDR1 SGHVS and CDR2 FQNEAQ. In DNA form, the CDR3 reads TGTGCCAGCAGCTTCCGAGAGACCCAGTACTTC. Translation gives CASSFRETQYF.

Comment on this clone: One junction end disagrees with the germline gene, perhaps due to a read error. The chain uses TRBV7-3 and TRBJ2-5, with D perhaps given as TRBD1 or TRBD2 (5 bases each). With the DNA end fitting TRBJ2-7 better, the J assignment may be wrong. Germline CDR1 is SGHTA and CDR2 is FQGTGA. This CDR3 has 14 amino acids. CDR3 DNA: TGTGCCAGCAGTTCAACCGGGACCTCCGACGAGCAGTACTTC. Translating gives CASSSTGTSDEQYF.

The chain joins TRBV6-5 to TRBJ1-5, with 7 bases that match TRBD1. Germline-derived CDR1 and CDR2 are MNHEY and SVGAGI. The CDR3 extends over 15 amino acids. J gave up 0 bases and V 6 bases, and 5 bases lay outside the gene matches. The CDR3 sequence: CASRPNRGSNQPQHF. CDR3 DNA: TGTGCCAGCAGGCCTAACAGGGGTAGCAATCAGCCCCAGCATTTT.